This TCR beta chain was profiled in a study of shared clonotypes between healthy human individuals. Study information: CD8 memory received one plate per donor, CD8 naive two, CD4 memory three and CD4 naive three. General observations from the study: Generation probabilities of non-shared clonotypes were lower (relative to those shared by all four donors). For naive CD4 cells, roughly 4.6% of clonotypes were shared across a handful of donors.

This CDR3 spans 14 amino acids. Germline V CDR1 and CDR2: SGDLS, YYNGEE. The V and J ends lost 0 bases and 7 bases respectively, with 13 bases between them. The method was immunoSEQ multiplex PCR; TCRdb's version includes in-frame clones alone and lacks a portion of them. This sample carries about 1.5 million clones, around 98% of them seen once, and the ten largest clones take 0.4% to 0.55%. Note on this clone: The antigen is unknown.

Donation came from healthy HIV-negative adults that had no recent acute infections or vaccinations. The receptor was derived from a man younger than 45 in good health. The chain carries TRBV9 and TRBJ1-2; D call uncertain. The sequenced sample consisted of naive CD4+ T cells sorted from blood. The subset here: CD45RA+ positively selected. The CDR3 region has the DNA TGTGCCAGCAGCGTAGGAGATGGGGAAACTGGCTACACCTTC. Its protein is CASSVGDGETGYTF.